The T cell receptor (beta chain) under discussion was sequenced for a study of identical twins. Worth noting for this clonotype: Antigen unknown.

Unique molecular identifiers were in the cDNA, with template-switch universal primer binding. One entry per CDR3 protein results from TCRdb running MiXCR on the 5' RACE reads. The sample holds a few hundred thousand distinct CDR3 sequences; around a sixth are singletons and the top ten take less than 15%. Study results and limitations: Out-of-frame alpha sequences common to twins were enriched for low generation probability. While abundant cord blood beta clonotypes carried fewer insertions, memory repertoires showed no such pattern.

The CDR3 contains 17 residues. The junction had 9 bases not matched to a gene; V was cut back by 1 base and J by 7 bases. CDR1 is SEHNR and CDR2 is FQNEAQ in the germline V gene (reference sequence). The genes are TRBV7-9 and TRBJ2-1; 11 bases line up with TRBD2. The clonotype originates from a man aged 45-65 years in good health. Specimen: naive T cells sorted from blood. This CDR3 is CASSLGPLTSGTNEQFF. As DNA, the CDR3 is TGTGCCAGCAGCTTAGGGCCCCTGACTAGCGGGACGAATGAGCAGTTCTTC.